A single sample is the source of the 14 T cell receptor beta chains below, sequenced in a study of somatic mutations in cytotoxic T cells in rheumatoid arthritis. Data came from immunoSEQ multiplex PCR; TCRdb stores just in-frame clones and leaves some out. The data hold roughly 13,000 clones, with roughly 82% observed a single time. Sequencing was carried out using CD8+ T cells sorted from blood. The receptors were gathered from an adult with rheumatoid arthritis.

The CDR3 loop is CARTGDPMNTEAFF. The CDR3 DNA reads as TGTGCCAGGACCGGGGACCCCATGAACACTGAAGCTTTCTTT. V usage is TRBV2 and J usage is TRBJ1-1; perhaps TRBD1 as D (5 bases). Trimming took 9 bases from V and 0 from J, leaving 14 bases between them. Germline-derived CDR1 and CDR2 are SNHLY and FYNNEI. The CDR3 has 14 residues.

This sequence joins TRBV9 and TRBJ1-2; D possibly corresponds to TRBD1 (6 bases). V lost 0 bases, J lost 4 bases, and 10 bases lay in between. Germline CDR1 is SGDLS and CDR2 is YYNGEE. CDR3 length: 14 amino acids. CDR3 sequence (DNA): TGTGCCAGCAGCGTAGAGGGGGAGAGCTATGGCTACACCTTC. Amino acid sequence: CASSVEGESYGYTF.

The chain joins TRBV7-9 to TRBJ1-1; 10 bases are a match to TRBD1. The CDR3 consists of 17 residues. V trimming: 1 base; J trimming: 3 bases; junction bases outside the gene matches: 8. From germline, CDR1 is SEHNR and CDR2 FQNEAQ (reference sequence). CDR3 residues: CASSLVGTGAAYTEAFF. In DNA form, the CDR3 reads TGTGCCAGCAGCTTAGTGGGGACAGGGGCTGCGTACACTGAAGCTTTCTTT.

Here the CDR3 reads CASSLFRNIALYEQYF. CDR3 bases: TGTGCCAGCAGCTTGTTCCGGAACATAGCCCTCTACGAGCAGTACTTC. The V gene is TRBV7-9, the J gene TRBJ2-7; D is unresolved. This CDR3 spans 16 amino acids. Between the trimmed V and J ends, which lost 3 bases and 3 bases, there was a span of 18 bases. Germline CDR1 SEHNR, CDR2 FQNEAQ (reference sequence).

The J gene is TRBJ1-1, the V gene TRBV28; 8 bases are shared with TRBD1. The germline gives CDR1 MDHEN, CDR2 SYDVKM. V lost 6 bases, J lost 4 bases, and 7 bases stayed unmatched. The CDR3 loop spans 14 amino acids. The CDR3 sequence is CASSPGQVRTEAFF. The CDR3 DNA reads as TGTGCCAGCAGCCCGGGACAGGTCCGCACTGAAGCTTTCTTT.

The V gene is TRBV2, the J gene TRBJ2-7, with 12 bases identical to TRBD2. J was trimmed by 1 base and V by 5 bases; bases with no gene match: 6. Germline assignment: CDR1 SNHLY and CDR2 FYNNEI. The CDR3 totals 16 residues. The CDR3 nucleotides read TGTGCCAGCAGTTCCCCACTAGCGGGGGGATCCTACGAGCAGTACTTC. Translation: CASSSPLAGGSYEQYF.

This chain links TRBV9 with TRBJ2-5; D call uncertain. The CDR3 totals 15 residues. Germline CDR1 is SGDLS and CDR2 is YYNGEE. The V end was cut by 0 bases, the J end by 5 bases, with 14 bases between. The CDR3 loop is CASSVEDFTQETQYF. CDR3 in DNA: TGTGCCAGCAGCGTAGAGGATTTTACCCAGGAGACCCAGTACTTC.

With respect to this clone: A junction boundary mismatches the germline segment, possibly from a read error. V gene TRBV11-2 combines with J gene TRBJ2-7, with D possibly TRBD2 on 7 matching bases. This CDR3 is built from 11 residues. Germline V gene data show CDR1 as SGHAT and CDR2 as FQNNGV. The DNA of the CDR3 is TGTGCCAGCACCAAGGGGGGGGAAGCCCGATTC. It specifies CASTKGGEARF.

The gene calls are TRBV19 and TRBJ1-5; perhaps TRBD1 as D (5 bases). Trimming took 5 bases from V and 5 from J, leaving 16 bases between them. The CDR3 runs to 15 residues. Per the germline V gene, CDR1 is LNHDA and CDR2 is SQIVND (reference sequence). CDR3 amino acids: CASSGGPGDYQPQHF. In nucleotides, the CDR3 is TGTGCCAGTAGTGGGGGTCCGGGAGACTATCAGCCCCAGCATTTT.

In this sample, this clone turned up once. The chain couples TRBV28 to TRBJ2-7, with D hard to call. The germline V gene has CDR1 MDHEN and CDR2 SYDVKM. The CDR3 is made up of 15 amino acids. V was cut by 6 bases and J by 5 bases, with 20 bases left in between. The CDR3: CASRYNSELLDEQYF. For the CDR3, the DNA is TGTGCCAGCAGATACAATTCGGAGCTTTTAGACGAGCAGTACTTC.

This clone appeared once. The chain uses TRBV30 and TRBJ2-7; a possible D gene is TRBD1 (6 bases). The CDR3 covers 15 residues. V was clipped by 1 base and J by 0 bases, with 13 bases between them. The germline CDR1 and CDR2 sequences are GTSNPN and SVGIG (reference sequence). CDR3 nucleotide sequence: TGTGCCTGGAGTGCTACGGACAGCCTCTCCTACGAGCAGTACTTC. Residues: CAWSATDSLSYEQYF.

This clone was recorded once. One junction end disagrees with the germline gene, perhaps due to a read error. The J gene is TRBJ2-1, the V gene TRBV11-3; the match to TRBD2 covers 10 bases. This CDR3 spans 16 amino acids. CDR1 and CDR2 from the germline V gene are SGHNT and YENEEA. CDR3 residues: CASSPPTSGSSNEQFF. CDR3 DNA sequence: TGTGCCAGCAGCCCCCCGACTAGCGGGTCCTCCAATGAGCAGTTCTTC.

This rearrangement joins TRBV30 to TRBJ1-2; D might be TRBD1 (5 bases). Germline CDR1 is GTSNPN and CDR2 is SVGIG (reference sequence). Trimming took 5 bases from V and 4 from J, leaving 8 bases between them. The CDR3 covers 11 residues. DNA for the CDR3: TGTGCCTGGCTGGGGGTCTATGGCTACACCTTC. Translated, it gives CAWLGVYGYTF.

The rearrangement uses TRBV2 and TRBJ1-1; no definite D call. The V end lost 5 bases, the J end lost 0 bases, and 16 bases lay between the germline ends. Per the germline V gene, CDR1 is SNHLY and CDR2 is FYNNEI. The CDR3 has 16 amino acids. CDR3 amino acids: CASSYGLLRMNTEAFF. CDR3 DNA sequence: TGTGCCAGCAGTTATGGGCTCCTACGCATGAACACTGAAGCTTTCTTT.